This T cell receptor beta chain originates from a study of blood T cell repertoires in COVID-19. Overall study: PBMCs, B-cell-depleted T cells, or T cells were the source of the cDNA or gDNA that made up the material.

TCRdb's table, derived via immunoSEQ multiplex PCR, lists solely in-frame clones and lacks some. This table holds about 480,000 clones, approximately 89% found once. The CDR3 length is 16 residues. Germline assignment: CDR1 LGHDT and CDR2 YNNKEL (reference sequence). V was cut by 2 bases and J by 5 bases, with 13 bases left in between. The J gene is TRBJ1-6, the V gene TRBV3-1 (or the pseudogene TRBV3-2); no reliable D call. The sequence was collected from a young man with COVID-19, enrolled during active disease. What was sequenced was peripheral blood. The CDR3 bases are TGTGCCAGCAGCCAAAAAGGGCTCGGGAATAATTCACCCCTCCACTTT. Translation gives CASSQKGLGNNSPLHF.